This is a list of T cell receptor beta chains from one sample in a study. TCRdb recomputed calls from the RT-PCR reads with MiXCR, one row per CDR3 protein. The table lists about 680,000 distinct CDR3 sequences, 13% to 15% of them singletons, with 3.6% in the top ten. The sequenced sample consisted of memory CD4+ T cells from blood. These receptors were obtained from a female donor in good health, serving as a healthy control. Each CDR3 is given with its conserved first and last residue. D genes are given only for firm matches. Where a row states a size, it is once, few, many or the class of an expanded clone; other rows omit it.

TRBJ1-2 | - | TRBD1 | 17 | TRBV4-3 | TGCGCCAGCAGCCAAGAACCGGGCGGCAGGGGGCAATATGGCTACACCTTC | CASSQEPGGRGQYGYTF
TRBJ2-7 | - | TRBD2 | 11 | TRBV20-1 | TGCAGTGGGGGGGGTGGTAGGGAGCAGTACTTC | CSGGGGREQYF
TRBJ2-2 | - | TRBD2 | 17 | TRBV7-2 | TGTGCCAGCAGCTTAATTTCTGGGGCGGGAGCCACCGGGGAGCTGTTTTTT | CASSLISGAGATGELFF
TRBJ2-7 | many | TRBD1 | 17 | TRBV6-5 | TGTGCCAGCAGTACCGGGACAGGGGGCCCCCACTCCTACGAGCAGTACTTC | CASSTGTGGPHSYEQYF
TRBJ2-5 | - | - | 16 | TRBV10-3 | TGTGCCATCAGTGCGGCGCGCGGGGGCCCGGAGGAGACCCAGTACTTC | CAISAARGGPEETQYF
TRBJ1-1 | few | - | 15 | TRBV7-2 | TGTGCCAGCAGCTTAGTTTCCTCGACGAACACTGAAGCTTTCTTT | CASSLVSSTNTEAFF
TRBJ2-5 | many | TRBD1 | 12 | TRBV20-1 | TGCAGTTATCTGACAGGGACCGAGACCCAGTACTTC | CSYLTGTETQYF
TRBJ1-1 | - | - | 12 | TRBV3-1 | TGTGCCAGCAGCCAAGAAGGGTCTGAAGCTTTCTTT | CASSQEGSEAFF
TRBJ2-3 | many | TRBD2 | 15 | TRBV5-1 | TGCGCCAGCAGCTTGGATACGGGAGGTCTTTCTACGCAGTATTTT | CASSLDTGGLSTQYF
TRBJ1-2 | many | TRBD1 | 13 | TRBV20-1 | TGCAGTGCTCTCCCCTCGGGGACAGCCATCTACACCTTC | CSALPSGTAIYTF
TRBJ1-1 | few | TRBD1 | 14 | TRBV29-1 | TGCAGCGTTGGAGCCGGGACAGCGAACACTGAAGCTTTCTTT | CSVGAGTANTEAFF
TRBJ2-7 | - | - | 14 | TRBV27 | TGTGCCAGCAGATCCCATTTGAGGCCCTACGAGCAGTACTTC | CASRSHLRPYEQYF
TRBJ2-7 | few | - | 14 | TRBV7-3 | TGTGCCAGCAGCTTATCGGGGACGTCGGGCGAGCAGTACTTC | CASSLSGTSGEQYF
TRBJ2-2 | - | - | 14 | TRBV6-2/TRBV6-3 | TGTGCCAGCACTCAAGCGGGTTCCACCGGGGAGCTGTTTTTT | CASTQAGSTGELFF
TRBJ2-7 | - | TRBD1 | 16 | TRBV6-1 | TGTGCCAGCAGGGGGACAGGGAGTGTTAGCCTCTACGAGCAGTACTTC | CASRGTGSVSLYEQYF
TRBJ2-7 | - | TRBD2 | 15 | TRBV7-2 | TGTGCCAGCACCCCCTCCGGGACTAGCGGGGGTGAGCAGTACTTC | CASTPSGTSGGEQYF
TRBJ2-3 | - | - | 13 | TRBV20-1 | TGCAGTGCGCCTCCCCGGGGCACAGATACGCAGTATTTT | CSAPPRGTDTQYF
TRBJ2-1 | - | TRBD2 | 15 | TRBV12-3/TRBV12-4 | TGTGCCAGCAGTCTCGCGCTAGCGGAATACAATGAGCAGTTCTTC | CASSLALAEYNEQFF
TRBJ2-3 | - | TRBD2 | 16 | TRBV5-1 | TGCGCCAGCAGCTTGCGGTCAGCGGGAGACACAGATACGCAGTATTTT | CASSLRSAGDTDTQYF
TRBJ2-1 | few | TRBD2 | 15 | TRBV3-1 | TGTGCCAGCAGCCCCGGGACTAGCGGGTTGAATGAGCAGTTCTTC | CASSPGTSGLNEQFF
TRBJ2-1 | few | - | 15 | TRBV12-3/TRBV12-4 | TGTGCCAGCCGTTCTCCCGCGAGCTCCTACAATGAGCAGTTCTTC | CASRSPASSYNEQFF
TRBJ2-3 | few | TRBD2 | 17 | TRBV6-5 | TGTGCCAGCAGTTACTCGAACGCGGGAGGTCAAACAGATACGCAGTATTTT | CASSYSNAGGQTDTQYF
TRBJ2-1 | - | - | 15 | TRBV6-6 | TGTGCCATGTCGTACAGGCTAAGCTCCTACAATGAGCAGTTCTTC | CAMSYRLSSYNEQFF
TRBJ2-1 | few | TRBD2 | 16 | TRBV7-9 | TGTGCCAGCAGCTCCCCGGGACTAGTGGCCTACAATGAGCAGTTCTTC | CASSSPGLVAYNEQFF
TRBJ2-1 | many | - | 11 | TRBV28 | TGTGCCAGCAGTTATCGGGATGAGCAGTTCTTC | CASSYRDEQFF
TRBJ2-3 | - | TRBD2 | 20 | TRBV7-3 | TGTGCCAGCAGCCTAGGACTAGCGGGGGGGCGGAGACCTAGCACAGATACGCAGTATTTT | CASSLGLAGGRRPSTDTQYF
TRBJ1-1 | many | - | 13 | TRBV20-1 | TGCAGTGCCATCACCCATAGGGGCGAAGTAGCTTTCTTT | CSAITHRGEVAFF
TRBJ2-3 | - | TRBD2 | 14 | TRBV6-4 | TGTGCCAGGAGGACTAGCGGGGCCACAGATACGCAGTATTTT | CARRTSGATDTQYF
TRBJ2-3 | - | TRBD2 | 14 | TRBV3-1 | TGTGCCAGCAGCCCCTCAAATAGCGGGGATACGCAGTATTTT | CASSPSNSGDTQYF
TRBJ2-1 | - | TRBD2 | 15 | TRBV5-1 | TGCGCCAGCAACGATAGCGGGGGGAACTACAATGAGCAGTTCTTC | CASNDSGGNYNEQFF
TRBJ2-3 | few | TRBD1 | 14 | TRBV7-8 | TGTGCCAGCAGCCCAGGGACAGACGCAGATACGCAGTATTTT | CASSPGTDADTQYF
TRBJ1-5 | few | - | 14 | TRBV21-1 | TGTGCCAGAGGGGTTGACAGGAGCAATCAGCCCCAGCATTTT | CARGVDRSNQPQHF
TRBJ1-1 | many | - | 10 | TRBV7-9 | TGTGCCAGCAGCCAATTCGAAGCTTTCTTT | CASSQFEAFF
TRBJ1-6 | - | - | 14 | TRBV18 | TGTGCCAGCTCACCCGACTTCGGTAGTTCACCCCTCCACTTT | CASSPDFGSSPLHF
TRBJ1-2 | - | - | 12 | TRBV5-6 | TGTGCCTCGCTGGGGGGCCAGTGGGGCTACACCTTC | CASLGGQWGYTF
TRBJ2-7 | - | TRBD2 | 15 | TRBV6-2/TRBV6-3 | TGTGCCAGCAGCCTCCTACGGGGGGACTATGGCGAGCAGTACTTC | CASSLLRGDYGEQYF
TRBJ2-5 | many | TRBD2 | 15 | TRBV7-9 | TGTGCCAGCAGCTTACTAGCGGTTTACCAAGAGACCCAGTACTTC | CASSLLAVYQETQYF
TRBJ2-7 | few | TRBD2 | 16 | TRBV20-1 | TGCAGTGCTCCTATTGGGACTAGCGGGAGGACCTACGAGCAGTACTTC | CSAPIGTSGRTYEQYF
TRBJ2-1 | few | - | 15 | TRBV7-8 | TGTGCCAGCATCCAAAGTGGTGGGGGATACAATGAGCAGTTCTTC | CASIQSGGGYNEQFF
TRBJ1-4 | - | TRBD1 | 14 | TRBV12-3/TRBV12-4 | TGTGCCAGCAGTCCCGGGGCCAGGGGGCGCGAACTGTTTTTT | CASSPGARGRELFF
TRBJ1-1 | few | - | 14 | TRBV20-1 | TGCAGTGCTAGAGTGGGCGGTCGAGAGACTGAAGCTTTCTTT | CSARVGGRETEAFF
TRBJ2-1 | many | - | 15 | TRBV25-1 | TGTGCCAGCAGCGACTGGGGGGGGGCTTACAATGAGCAGTTCTTC | CASSDWGGAYNEQFF
TRBJ2-5 | - | TRBD2 | 14 | TRBV15 | TGTGCCACCAGCATCAGAGCGGGGGGAGAGACCCAGTACTTC | CATSIRAGGETQYF
TRBJ2-3 | few | - | 15 | TRBV18 | TGTGCCAGCTTATTGACAGCTTCTAGCACAGATACGCAGTATTTT | CASLLTASSTDTQYF
TRBJ1-3 | - | TRBD1 | 18 | TRBV6-5 | TGTGCCAGCAGATCCAGGACAGGGGCGGTCGTGGGGGGAAACACCATATATTTT | CASRSRTGAVVGGNTIYF
TRBJ1-1 | - | TRBD1 | 14 | TRBV20-1 | TGCAGTGCTTCTCGACAGGGCCTAGGCACTGAAGCTTTCTTT | CSASRQGLGTEAFF
TRBJ2-3 | once | TRBD2 | 18 | TRBV4-3 | TGCGTCAGCAGCCGAAAAGTTGGGACTAGCGGGACCACAGATACGCAGTATTTT | CVSSRKVGTSGTTDTQYF
TRBJ2-5 | many | - | 13 | TRBV27 | TGTGCCACTCGGAGGGGTAACCAAGAGACCCAGTACTTC | CATRRGNQETQYF
TRBJ2-7 | few | - | 14 | TRBV15 | TGTGCCACCAGCAGAGATCTGATATCCTACGAGCAGTACTTC | CATSRDLISYEQYF